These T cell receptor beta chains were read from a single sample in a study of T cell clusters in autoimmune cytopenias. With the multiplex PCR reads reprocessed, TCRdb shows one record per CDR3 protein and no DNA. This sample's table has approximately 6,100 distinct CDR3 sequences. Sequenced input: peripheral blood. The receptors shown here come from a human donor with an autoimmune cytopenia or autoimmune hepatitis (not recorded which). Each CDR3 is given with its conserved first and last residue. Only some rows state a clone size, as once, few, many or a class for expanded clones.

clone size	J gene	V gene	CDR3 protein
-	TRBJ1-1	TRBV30	CAWNPGQGAIEAFF
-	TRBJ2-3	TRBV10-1	CASSARTDTQYF
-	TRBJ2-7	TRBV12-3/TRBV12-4	CASSSWTGGILNHEQYF
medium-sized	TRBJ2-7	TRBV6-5	CASSKSYEQYF
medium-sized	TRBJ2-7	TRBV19	CASSRVTGSGIHEQYF
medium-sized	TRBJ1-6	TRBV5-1	CASSSGQDYSPLHF
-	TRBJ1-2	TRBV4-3	CASSPVGGRDGYTF
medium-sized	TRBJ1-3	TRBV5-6	CASSLLARSSSGNTIYF
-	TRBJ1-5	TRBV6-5	CASSRGRYSNQPQHF
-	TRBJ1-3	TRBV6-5	CASSYSTVRNLQGGNIIYF
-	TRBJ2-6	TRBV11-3	CASSQEAGAGANVLTF
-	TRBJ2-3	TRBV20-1	CSARSTLDPDTQYF
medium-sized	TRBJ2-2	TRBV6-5	CASMSGGWSTGELFF
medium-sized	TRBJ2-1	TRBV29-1	CSVEEGREQFF
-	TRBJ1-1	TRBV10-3	CAISSLPGQGGSGAFF
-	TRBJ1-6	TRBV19	CASSTPGQGANSPLHF
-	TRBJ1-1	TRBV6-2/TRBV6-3	CASSYGGLAQAFF